The rows below give T cell receptor beta chains drawn from one sample of a study of cytomegalovirus exposure and HLA in healthy donors. This table comes from immunoSEQ multiplex PCR, and its TCRdb copy is limited to in-frame clones, with some not included. The sample has 63,000 or so clones, 60% to 80% seen once. The sample comprised PBMCs. The receptor source for this set is a woman under 40 in good health and CMV-seropositive. Both conserved end residues are part of each CDR3. The D gene is left open where the match is weak. Only part of the rows carry a size: once, few, many, or a class if the clone is expanded.

CDR3aa,CDR3nt,v_gene,d_gene,abundance,j_gene
CASSLGPGIEAFF,TGCGCCAGCAGCTTGGGTCCAGGGATTGAAGCTTTCTTT,TRBV5-1,-,-,TRBJ1-1
CASSYSTGGYEQYF,TGTGCCAGCAGTTACTCGACAGGGGGCTACGAGCAGTACTTC,TRBV6-5,TRBD1,-,TRBJ2-7
CASSELDGGTEAFF,TGTGCCAGCAGTGAATTAGACGGGGGGACTGAAGCTTTCTTT,TRBV25-1,-,once,TRBJ1-1
CASGTIRSDTQYF,TGCGCCAGCGGGACTATCCGCTCGGATACGCAGTATTTT,TRBV10-2,TRBD2,-,TRBJ2-3
CASSEVEQSGYTF,TGTGCCAGCAGTGAAGTGGAACAGTCCGGCTACACCTTC,TRBV2,-,once,TRBJ1-2
CASSLSAGAGTNYGYTF,TGTGCCAGCAGTTTATCCGCAGGGGCCGGAACTAACTATGGCTACACCTTC,TRBV28,-,-,TRBJ1-2
CASSARGQGSNQPQHF,TGTGCCAGCAGTGCCCGAGGGCAGGGGAGCAATCAGCCCCAGCATTTT,TRBV6-1,-,-,TRBJ1-5
CASRRGKDTQYF,TGTGCCAGCAGGAGAGGCAAGGATACGCAGTATTTT,TRBV6-1,-,-,TRBJ2-3
CASSQEDRVGHYGYTF,TGCGCCAGCAGCCAAGAGGACAGGGTAGGCCACTATGGCTACACCTTC,TRBV4-3,TRBD1,once,TRBJ1-2
CSVGQGRNTEAFF,TGCAGCGTTGGACAGGGAAGGAACACTGAAGCTTTCTTT,TRBV29-1,TRBD1,-,TRBJ1-1
CASTIRTDCNQPQHF,TGCGCCAGCACCATCCGGACAGACTGCAATCAGCCCCAGCATTTT,TRBV5-1,-,-,TRBJ1-5
CASSRYRPSNEQYF,TGTGCCAGCAGTCGATACAGACCATCCAACGAGCAGTACTTC,TRBV2,-,few,TRBJ2-7
CASSSRQGNTEAFF,TGCGCCAGCAGCTCCCGACAGGGGAACACTGAAGCTTTCTTT,TRBV5-1,TRBD1,-,TRBJ1-1
CASSVQGVGNTIYF,TGTGCCAGCAGCGTGCAGGGGGTTGGAAACACCATATATTTT,TRBV9,TRBD1,-,TRBJ1-3
CASSLTGTARTEAFF,TGTGCCAGCAGCTTAACAGGGACCGCCAGGACTGAAGCTTTCTTT,TRBV11-3,-,-,TRBJ1-1
CASSQNRGAYNEQFF,TGTGCCAGCAGCCAAAACAGGGGCGCCTACAATGAGCAGTTCTTC,TRBV14,TRBD1,-,TRBJ2-1
CASMPDGSRTEAFF,TGTGCCAGCATGCCAGACGGATCTAGGACTGAAGCTTTCTTT,TRBV27,-,-,TRBJ1-1
CATSREGTGSRQPQHF,TGTGCCACCAGCAGAGAGGGGACAGGGTCCCGTCAGCCCCAGCATTTT,TRBV15,TRBD1,-,TRBJ1-5
CASSGPTGGGEAFF,TGCGCCAGCAGCGGGCCAACAGGGGGCGGGGAAGCTTTCTTT,TRBV5-1,TRBD1,many,TRBJ1-1
CSVRKDREAFF,TGCAGCGTCAGAAAGGACAGGGAGGCTTTCTTT,TRBV29-1,TRBD1,-,TRBJ1-1
CASSLAGHPQEGYTF,TGCGCCAGCAGCTTGGCGGGACACCCACAGGAAGGCTACACCTTC,TRBV5-1,-,-,TRBJ1-2
CASSLGGGAIYF,TGTGCCAGCAGCCTCGGGGGAGGGGCCATATATTTT,TRBV7-2,-,-,TRBJ1-3
CASPKLSGSGVETQYF,TGTGCCAGTCCTAAACTGAGCGGGAGTGGAGTGGAGACCCAGTACTTC,TRBV7-2,TRBD2,-,TRBJ2-5
CASSLVSDGYTF,TGTGCCAGCAGCTTGGTCAGCGATGGCTACACCTTC,TRBV5-6,-,-,TRBJ1-2
CASSSPGTSGRLYEQYF,TGTGCCAGCAGTTCCCCGGGGACTAGCGGGAGACTCTACGAGCAGTACTTC,TRBV28,TRBD2,-,TRBJ2-7
CASSLWADSTYEQYF,TGTGCCAGCAGCTTATGGGCCGACAGTACCTACGAGCAGTACTTC,TRBV7-3,-,-,TRBJ2-7
CAWRPRELSTDTQYF,TGTGCCTGGAGACCCCGAGAGTTAAGCACAGATACGCAGTATTTT,TRBV30,-,-,TRBJ2-3
CASSLNLQGQETQYF,TGTGCCAGCAGCTTAAATCTGCAGGGCCAAGAGACCCAGTACTTC,TRBV7-7,-,-,TRBJ2-5
CASSSRDSNQPQHF,TGTGCCAGCAGTTCCCGAGATAGCAATCAGCCCCAGCATTTT,TRBV6-6,-,-,TRBJ1-5
CASSQEPLPQGGAFF,TGCGCCAGCTCCCAGGAACCCCTCCCGCAGGGGGGAGCTTTCTTT,TRBV5-1,TRBD1,once,TRBJ1-1
CSVGDRKNNEQFF,TGCAGCGTTGGGGACAGAAAGAACAATGAGCAGTTCTTC,TRBV29-1,TRBD1,-,TRBJ2-1
CASTTENTEAFF,TGTGCCAGCACGACAGAAAACACTGAAGCTTTCTTT,TRBV2,-,-,TRBJ1-1
CASSLTSLGYTF,TGTGCCAGCAGCCTTACGAGCCTCGGCTACACCTTC,TRBV7-2,-,-,TRBJ1-2
CASSLNGDTEAFF,TGTGCCAGCAGCTTAAACGGGGACACTGAAGCTTTCTTT,TRBV11-2,-,-,TRBJ1-1
CASRYRGSSYEQYF,TGTGCCAGCAGATACAGGGGCTCCTCCTACGAGCAGTACTTC,TRBV27,TRBD1,few,TRBJ2-7
CASSRGLAGGPSDTQYF,TGCGCCAGCAGCCGCGGACTAGCGGGAGGGCCATCAGATACGCAGTATTTT,TRBV4-1,TRBD2,-,TRBJ2-3
CASSSLGGSNGYTF,TGTGCCAGCAGTTCCCTGGGAGGGTCGAATGGCTACACCTTC,TRBV28,-,-,TRBJ1-2
CASSYSLGVNTEAFF,TGTGCCAGCAGTTACTCGCTAGGCGTGAACACTGAAGCTTTCTTT,TRBV6-6,-,-,TRBJ1-1
CASSLASGGTYEQYF,TGTGCCAGCAGCCTCGCAAGCGGTGGGACCTACGAGCAGTACTTC,TRBV7-2,-,-,TRBJ2-7
CASSPLPSTSGVREETQYF,TGTGCCAGCTCACCACTTCCCTCCACCTCAGGGGTAAGGGAAGAGACCCAGTACTTC,TRBV18,-,few,TRBJ2-5
CATSRDFGDRDYEQYF,TGTGCCACCAGCAGAGATTTCGGGGACAGGGACTACGAGCAGTACTTC,TRBV15,TRBD1,-,TRBJ2-7
CASKAGKWTEAFF,TGCGCCAGCAAGGCGGGAAAGTGGACTGAAGCTTTCTTT,TRBV10-1,-,-,TRBJ1-1
CARGTGYGYTF,TGTGCGAGGGGGACCGGCTATGGCTACACCTTC,TRBV5-8,-,-,TRBJ1-2
CASSEVRIMAGANEQYF,TGTGCCAGCAGTGAAGTGAGGATCATGGCGGGAGCTAACGAGCAGTACTTC,TRBV6-1,TRBD2,-,TRBJ2-7
CASRTSGNSNEQFF,TGTGCCAGCCGGACTAGCGGGAATTCGAATGAGCAGTTCTTC,TRBV2,TRBD2,-,TRBJ2-1
CSVEQGLAGGYTYEQYF,TGCAGCGTTGAACAAGGACTAGCGGGAGGTTATACCTACGAGCAGTACTTC,TRBV29-1,TRBD2,-,TRBJ2-7